Presented here are 2 T cell receptor beta chains from one specimen sequenced in a study of regulatory T cells in long-lasting Graves disease. Relying on iRepertoire HTBI primers and Arm-PCR of CDR3 regions, the team built TCR beta libraries. TCRdb redid the calling of the multiplex PCR reads with MiXCR, one entry per CDR3 protein. The sample consists of 620,000 or so distinct CDR3 sequences, 15% to 20% of them appearing once. Time point described: newly diagnosed GD, antithyroid drugs for less than 3 months. Extracted PBMC RNA gave rise to the TCR library. The data also belong to a second study, concerning T cells in Graves' hyperthyroidism and ophthalmopathy.

The sequences come from peripheral blood mononuclear cells (PBMCs), collected at new diagnosis, from a patient treated with antithyroid drugs. All receptors come from a woman aged 25 to 39 with Graves disease.

V is TRBV3-1 and J is TRBJ2-2, with D uncertain. The CDR3 runs to 15 residues. Germline V gene lookup returns CDR1 LGHDT and CDR2 YNNKEL (reference sequence). Deletions cut 2 bases from V and 1 base from J, with 8 bases between. The CDR3 reads CASSQLTGNTGELFF. The DNA for the CDR3 is TGTGCCAGCAGCCAACTTACCGGGAACACCGGGGAGCTGTTTTTT.

This clonotype turned up a few times. This may come from a read error, since a much larger clone is one base off. This sequence joins TRBV20-1 and TRBJ1-2; D uncertain. Germline CDR1 is DFQATT and CDR2 is SNEGSKA (reference sequence). V was clipped by 7 bases and J by 0 bases, with 12 bases between them. The CDR3 loop spans 13 amino acids. The CDR3 here is CSVSWGSNYGYTF. The CDR3 bases are TGCAGTGTTAGTTGGGGATCTAACTATGGCTACACCTTC.